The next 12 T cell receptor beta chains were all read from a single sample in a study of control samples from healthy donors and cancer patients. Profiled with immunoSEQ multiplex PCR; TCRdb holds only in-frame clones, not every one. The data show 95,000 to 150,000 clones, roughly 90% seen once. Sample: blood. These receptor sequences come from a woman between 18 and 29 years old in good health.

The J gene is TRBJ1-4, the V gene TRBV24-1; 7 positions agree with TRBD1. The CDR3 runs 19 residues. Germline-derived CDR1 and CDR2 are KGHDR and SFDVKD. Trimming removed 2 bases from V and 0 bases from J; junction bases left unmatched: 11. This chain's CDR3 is CATSDSKGGQLPTNEKLFF. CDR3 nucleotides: TGTGCCACCAGTGATTCCAAGGGGGGACAGCTGCCAACTAATGAAAAACTGTTTTTT.

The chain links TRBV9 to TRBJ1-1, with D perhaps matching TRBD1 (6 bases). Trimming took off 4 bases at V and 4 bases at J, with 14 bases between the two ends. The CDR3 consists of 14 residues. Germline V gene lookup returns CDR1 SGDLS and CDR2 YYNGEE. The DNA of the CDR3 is TGTGCCAGCAGCCCTCAAGGGGGGTTCACTGAAGCTTTCTTT. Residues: CASSPQGGFTEAFF.

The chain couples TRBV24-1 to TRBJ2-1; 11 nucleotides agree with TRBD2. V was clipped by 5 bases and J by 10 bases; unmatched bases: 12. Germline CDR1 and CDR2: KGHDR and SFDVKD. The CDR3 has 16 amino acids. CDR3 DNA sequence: TGTGCCACCAGTGGCCAATTAGCGGGGGGGCCGGGAGAGCAGTTCTTC. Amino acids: CATSGQLAGGPGEQFF.

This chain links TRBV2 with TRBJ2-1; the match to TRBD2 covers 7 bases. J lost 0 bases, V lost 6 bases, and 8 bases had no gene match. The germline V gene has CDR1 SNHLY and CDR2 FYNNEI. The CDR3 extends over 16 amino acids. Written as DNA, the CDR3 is TGTGCCAGCAGCTTTTTACTAGCGAGCTCCTACAATGAGCAGTTCTTC. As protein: CASSFLLASSYNEQFF.

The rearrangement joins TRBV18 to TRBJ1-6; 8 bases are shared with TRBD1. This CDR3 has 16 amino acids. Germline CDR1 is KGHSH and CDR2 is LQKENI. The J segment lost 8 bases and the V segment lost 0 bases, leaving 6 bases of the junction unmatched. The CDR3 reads CASSPPRRGQDSPLHF. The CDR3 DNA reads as TGTGCCAGCTCACCACCTCGCAGGGGGCAGGATTCACCCCTCCACTTT.

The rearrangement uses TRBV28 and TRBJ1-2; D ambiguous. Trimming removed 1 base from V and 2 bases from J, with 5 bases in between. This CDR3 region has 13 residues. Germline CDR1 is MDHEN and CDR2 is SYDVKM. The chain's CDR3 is CASSLSLNYGYTF. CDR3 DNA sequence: TGTGCCAGCAGTTTATCCTTGAACTATGGCTACACCTTC.

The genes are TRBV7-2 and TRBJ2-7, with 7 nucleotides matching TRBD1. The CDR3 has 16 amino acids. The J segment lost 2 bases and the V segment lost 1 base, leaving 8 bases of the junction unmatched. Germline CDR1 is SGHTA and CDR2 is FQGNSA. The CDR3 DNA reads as TGTGCCAGCAGCTTAGAACCCTGGACAGGCGCCTACGAGCAGTACTTC. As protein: CASSLEPWTGAYEQYF.

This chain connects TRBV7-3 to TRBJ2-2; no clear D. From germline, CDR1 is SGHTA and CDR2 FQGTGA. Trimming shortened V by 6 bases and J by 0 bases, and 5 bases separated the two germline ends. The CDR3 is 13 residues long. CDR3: CASSYTNTGELFF. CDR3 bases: TGTGCCAGCAGTTATACGAACACCGGGGAGCTGTTTTTT.

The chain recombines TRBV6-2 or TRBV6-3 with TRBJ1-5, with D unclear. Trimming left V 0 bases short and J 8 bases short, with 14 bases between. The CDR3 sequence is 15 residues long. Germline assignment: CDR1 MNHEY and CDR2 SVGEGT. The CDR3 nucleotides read TGTGCCAGCAGTTACTCTTCGGGTGGCCACGAGCCCCAGCATTTT. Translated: CASSYSSGGHEPQHF.

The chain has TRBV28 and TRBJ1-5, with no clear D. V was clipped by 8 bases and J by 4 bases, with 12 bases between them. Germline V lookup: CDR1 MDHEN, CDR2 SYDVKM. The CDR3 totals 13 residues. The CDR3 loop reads CASGKQKNQPQHF. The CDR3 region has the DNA TGTGCCAGCGGTAAACAGAAAAATCAGCCCCAGCATTTT.

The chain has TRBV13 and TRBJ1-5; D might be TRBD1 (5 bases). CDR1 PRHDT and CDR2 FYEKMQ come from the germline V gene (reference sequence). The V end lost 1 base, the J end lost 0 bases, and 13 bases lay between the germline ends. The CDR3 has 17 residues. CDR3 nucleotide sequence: TGTGCCAGCAGCTTAGATGGAGGGGCTAATAGCAATCAGCCCCAGCATTTT. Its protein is CASSLDGGANSNQPQHF.

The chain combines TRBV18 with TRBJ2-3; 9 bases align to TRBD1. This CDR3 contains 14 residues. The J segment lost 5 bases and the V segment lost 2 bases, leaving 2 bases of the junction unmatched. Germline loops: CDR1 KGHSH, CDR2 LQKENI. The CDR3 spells CASSPGTGKDTQYF. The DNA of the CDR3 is TGTGCCAGCTCACCAGGGACAGGGAAAGATACGCAGTATTTT.